What follows are 3 T cell receptor beta chains derived from one specimen sequenced in a study of tumor-infiltrating lymphocytes in primary liver carcinoma. RNA and DNA were co-extracted from roughly 20-30 mg of unsorted bulk tissue. The investigators made TCR beta cDNA from around 540 ng total RNA, using a constant-region primer. Library construction for TCR beta comprised three nested multiplex PCR rounds performed with slightly modified ARM-PCR. PCR rounds one and two used TRBV1-TRBV30 forward primers with a C-beta reverse primer for 9 to 10 cycles each. In TCRdb, the multiplex PCR reads were re-called with MiXCR into one record per CDR3 protein. The sample holds fewer than 75,000 distinct CDR3 sequences, about 65% seen once. Sequences were obtained from liver tumor tissue from sampling region 4. Subset defined: tumor region T4, right-lateral pole. Receptors originate from a man between 35 and 55 years old with primary liver carcinoma and hepatitis B virus infection.

Details on this clonotype: The conserved final phenylalanine or tryptophan is absent from the CDR3, which likely points to a read error. The rearrangement joins TRBV29-1 to TRBJ2-5; D gene uncertain. Germline V gene lookup returns CDR1 SQVTM and CDR2 ANQGSEA. V was pared by 4 bases and J by 1 base, with 7 bases between. The CDR3 is 12 residues long. The CDR3, as DNA: TGCAGCGTTGTGGCGAGCCAAGAGACCCAGTACCAC. It specifies CSVVASQETQYH.

This clonotype has a handful of counts. The genes are TRBV14 and TRBJ2-7, with 8 bases matching TRBD1. CDR3 length: 15 amino acids. Germline V lookup: CDR1 SGHDN, CDR2 FVKESK. V lost 4 bases, J lost 0 bases, and 5 bases stayed unmatched. The DNA for the CDR3 is TGTGCCAGCAGCCGACCGGGACAGGACTCCTACGAGCAGTACTTC. It yields the protein CASSRPGQDSYEQYF.

On this clonotype itself: Compared with germline, one end of the junction differs, possibly owing to a read error. The chain couples TRBV29-1 to TRBJ2-5; TRBD1 or TRBD2 may be the D gene (7 bases each). CDR3 length equals 12 residues. Germline V lookup: CDR1 SQVTM, CDR2 ANQGSEA. The CDR3 is CSIENRGGAQYF. Here the CDR3 DNA reads TGCAGCATTGAGAACAGGGGAGGGGCCCAGTACTTC.